The next 30 T cell receptor beta chains were all read from a single sample in a study of regulatory T cells in long-lasting Graves disease. CDR3 regions were amplified by Arm-PCR using iRepertoire HTBI primers to build TCR beta libraries. Each CDR3 protein gets one entry after TCRdb re-called the multiplex PCR reads with MiXCR. This sample carries some 400,000 distinct CDR3 sequences, more than 13% of them seen once, and the ten largest clones take over 15%. The time point was: newly diagnosed GD, antithyroid drugs for less than 3 months. The TCR library was prepared using RNA isolated from PBMCs. The same sample was also studied in work on T cells in Graves' hyperthyroidism and ophthalmopathy.

The material sequenced was peripheral blood mononuclear cells (PBMCs), taken at new diagnosis, from a patient treated with antithyroid drugs. These receptors all come from a woman younger than 45 with Graves disease.

A word on this clonotype: A single base separates this from a much larger clone, so it may be a read error. This chain connects TRBV28 to TRBJ2-5; D tentatively fits TRBD1 or TRBD2 (5 bases each). This CDR3 is 14 amino acids long. Germline CDR1 is MDHEN and CDR2 is SYDVKM. The V and J ends lost 5 bases and 1 base respectively, with 11 bases between them. Here the CDR3 DNA reads TGTGCCAGCAGTCACAGGAGGCGCCAAGAGACCCAGTACTTC. Residues: CASSHRRRQETQYF.

In this sample, this clonotype turned up a few times. This chain joins TRBV12-3 or TRBV12-4 and TRBJ2-1; D remains unclear. V was shortened by 4 bases and J by 0 bases, with 10 bases between the two germline ends. This CDR3 is 15 amino acids long. For the CDR3, the DNA is TGTGCCAGCAGTTACAGCCCGGCCTCCTACAATGAGCAGTTCTTC. It translates to CASSYSPASYNEQFF.

This clonotype was observed at least ten times. V gene TRBV12-3 or TRBV12-4 combines with J gene TRBJ1-2, with TRBD1 identical over 9 bases. This CDR3 comprises 16 residues. V trimming: 1 base; J trimming: 4 bases; junction bases outside the gene matches: 7. CDR3 sequence (DNA): TGTGCCAGCAGTTTAGAGGGCGGACAGGGGATCTATGGCTACACCTTC. This translates into CASSLEGGQGIYGYTF.

The CDR3 spells CSGTGTLATGTQYF. CDR3 nucleotides: TGCAGCGGAACCGGAACGCTAGCAACGGGGACCCAGTACTTC. The chain recombines TRBV29-1 with TRBJ2-5; D is perhaps TRBD2 (5 bases). Germline CDR1 is SQVTM and CDR2 is ANQGSEA. The V end lost 7 bases, the J end lost 7 bases, and 22 bases lay between the germline ends. The CDR3 runs 14 residues.

The CDR3: CASSLVQERHYGYTF. The DNA of the CDR3 is TGTGCCAGCAGCTTGGTACAGGAACGTCACTATGGCTACACCTTC. V gene TRBV5-4 combines with J gene TRBJ1-2; D is perhaps TRBD1 (5 bases). V shed 0 bases and J shed 3 bases, with 12 bases lying between them. From germline, CDR1 is SGHNT and CDR2 YYREEE (reference sequence). The CDR3 length is 15 residues.

This clonotype came up a few times. The CDR3 is CASSQRANYGYTF. In DNA form, the CDR3 reads TGTGCCAGCAGCCAACGGGCTAACTATGGCTACACCTTC. The rearrangement joins TRBV4-2 to TRBJ1-2; D is ambiguous. CDR1 is LGHNA, CDR2 YNFKEQ, per germline. V dropped 2 bases and J dropped 0 bases, with 4 bases sitting between them. The CDR3 runs 13 residues.

This clonotype was seen ten or more times. The genes are TRBV11-2 and TRBJ2-2; D is perhaps TRBD1 or TRBD2 (5 bases each). The V gene's germline CDR1 is SGHAT and CDR2 FQNNGV. The CDR3 is 14 residues long. Trimming left V 1 base short and J 6 bases short, with 9 bases between. In DNA, the CDR3 is TGTGCCAGCAGCTTAGGGCGAGGGGCCGGGGAGCTGTTTTTT. Translation gives CASSLGRGAGELFF.

There are many counts of this clonotype. The chain recombines TRBV28 with TRBJ2-1, with 10 bases lining up with TRBD2. The CDR3 is 14 amino acids. Germline V gene sequence: CDR1 MDHEN, CDR2 SYDVKM. V trimming: 7 bases; J trimming: 9 bases; junction bases outside the gene matches: 9. The chain's CDR3 is CASTLPSGSGEQFF. The DNA for the CDR3 is TGTGCCAGCACCCTGCCTAGCGGGAGCGGTGAGCAGTTCTTC.

Ten or more counts support this clonotype. The chain uses TRBV11-2 and TRBJ2-1; 11 bases align to TRBD2. This CDR3 has 15 amino acids. Germline V CDR1 and CDR2: SGHAT, FQNNGV. Unmatched junction bases numbered 7, after V lost 3 bases and J lost 9 bases. The CDR3 coding sequence is TGTGCCAGCAGCTTCATAGCGGGAGGGCTGGGTGAGCAGTTCTTC. Translated: CASSFIAGGLGEQFF.

This chain links TRBV20-1 with TRBJ2-3, with 10 bases fitting TRBD1. Germline CDR1 reads DFQATT; CDR2 reads SNEGSKA (reference sequence). V gave up 5 bases and J gave up 6 bases; unmatched junction bases: 8. The CDR3 is made up of 14 amino acids. CDR3 protein: CSAPETGGHDTQYF. CDR3 nucleotide sequence: TGCAGTGCTCCGGAGACAGGGGGCCATGATACGCAGTATTTT.

This clonotype was counted a few times. The V call is TRBV5-4, the J call TRBJ2-7, with TRBD2 as a possible D gene (6 bases). Germline CDR1 reads SGHNT; CDR2 reads YYREEE (reference sequence). This CDR3 is built from 16 residues. Trimming took off 0 bases at V and 3 bases at J, with 16 bases between the two ends. CDR3 in amino acids: CASSLGTNTDFYEQYF. CDR3 DNA: TGTGCCAGCAGCTTGGGGACTAACACAGACTTCTACGAGCAGTACTTC.

This clonotype was seen a single time. The V gene is TRBV4-1, the J gene TRBJ2-3; D may be TRBD2 (6 bases). Per germline, CDR1 MGHRA and CDR2 YSYEKL. The CDR3 sequence is 16 residues long. Deletions cut 0 bases from V and 1 base from J, with 11 bases between. CDR3 amino acids: CASSQDPGVGTDTQYF. As DNA, the CDR3 is TGCGCCAGCAGCCAAGACCCGGGAGTCGGCACAGATACGCAGTATTTT.

The chain carries TRBV20-1 and TRBJ2-5; 8 nucleotides match TRBD1. This CDR3 is 13 amino acids long. Trimming at V came to 6 bases and at J to 1 base, leaving 4 bases not matched to a gene. Germline V gene sequence: CDR1 DFQATT, CDR2 SNEGSKA (reference sequence). In DNA form, the CDR3 reads TGCAGTGCCTCGGGACAGGTCCAAGAGACCCAGTACTTC. It is translated as CSASGQVQETQYF.

There are a few counts of this clonotype. The chain joins TRBV24-1 to TRBJ2-7, with D tentatively TRBD1 or TRBD2 (5 bases each). V was clipped by 5 bases and J by 2 bases, with 12 bases between them. Per germline, CDR1 KGHDR and CDR2 SFDVKD. CDR3 length: 14 residues. DNA for the CDR3: TGTGCCACCAGTGGTTGGGGGACGCCCTACGAGCAGTACTTC. Translation: CATSGWGTPYEQYF.

This clonotype showed up many times. V gene TRBV20-1 combines with J gene TRBJ2-5; 8 positions match TRBD2. Germline V gives CDR1 DFQATT, CDR2 SNEGSKA (reference sequence). The CDR3 is 16 residues long. Trimming took 0 bases from V and 4 from J; bases not matched to a gene: 10. The CDR3 sequence is CSARDPLADGGETQYF. The CDR3 coding sequence is TGCAGTGCTAGAGACCCACTAGCGGATGGGGGAGAGACCCAGTACTTC.

The gene calls are TRBV11-2 and TRBJ2-7; perhaps TRBD1 as D (5 bases). Germline V lookup: CDR1 SGHAT, CDR2 FQNNGV. The CDR3 runs to 15 residues. V was shortened by 0 bases and J by 2 bases, with 11 bases between the two germline ends. The CDR3 bases are TGTGCCAGCAGCTTAGATCGGGTCAGGGCCTACGAGCAGTACTTC. It translates to CASSLDRVRAYEQYF.

Notes on this clonotype: A much larger clone differs by one base, so this may be a read error. This sequence joins TRBV27 and TRBJ1-1, with D uncertain. Germline V gene data show CDR1 as MNHEY and CDR2 as SMNVEV (reference sequence). Trimming removed 2 bases from V and 4 bases from J, with 20 bases in between. The CDR3 loop spans 17 amino acids. DNA of the CDR3: TGTGCCAGCAGTTTAACCCGAGGAGGCAGGTTGAGCACTGAAGCTTTCTTT. It encodes CASSLTRGGRLSTEAFF.

V and J are TRBV19 and TRBJ2-1, with 10 positions matching TRBD2. The V gene's germline CDR1 is LNHDA and CDR2 SQIVND (reference sequence). CDR3 length: 15 amino acids. V gave up 3 bases and J gave up 8 bases; unmatched junction bases: 7. CDR3 DNA sequence: TGTGCCAGTAGTATGAGCGGGAGGGCCTGGTATGAGCAGTTCTTC. Its translation: CASSMSGRAWYEQFF.

This clonotype was counted a few times. This chain links TRBV30 with TRBJ2-1; 7 bases fit TRBD1. The assigned J gene may be wrong: the sequence end matches TRBJ2-5 better. The CDR3 totals 15 residues. Germline V CDR1 and CDR2: GTSNPN, SVGIG (reference sequence). CDR3 region: CAWQQDRKFRETQYF. In DNA form, the CDR3 reads TGTGCCTGGCAACAGGACAGGAAATTTCGGGAGACCCAGTACTTC.

About this clonotype: A much larger clone sits a single nucleotide away, making a read error possible. The chain uses TRBV28 and TRBJ1-2; 10 nucleotides match TRBD1. This CDR3 is built from 15 residues. Germline V gene data show CDR1 as MDHEN and CDR2 as SYDVKM. V was pared by 5 bases and J by 6 bases, with 9 bases of the junction left unmatched. CDR3 DNA: TGTGCCAGCAGTCTCCGGGACAGGGGTTCTCATGGCTACACCTTC. Translated, it gives CASSLRDRGSHGYTF.

In the case of this clonotype: No conserved phenylalanine or tryptophan ends this CDR3, so it is likely a read error. This chain joins TRBV29-1 and TRBJ2-5; TRBD2 matches at 16 bases. This CDR3 is 16 amino acids long. Losses at the gene ends were 3 bases for V and 5 bases for J; bases not matched to a gene: 6. CDR1 SQVTM and CDR2 ANQGSEA come from the germline V gene. The CDR3 region has the DNA TGCAGCGTTGAGGGACTAGCGGGAGGGCCCCAGGAGACCCAGTACCTC. The encoded protein is CSVEGLAGGPQETQYL.

The chain recombines TRBV7-2 with TRBJ2-1; TRBD1 agrees at 8 bases. The CDR3 is 15 residues long. CDR1 and CDR2 from the germline V gene are SGHTA and FQGNSA. V lost 4 bases, J lost 10 bases, and 12 bases stayed unmatched. The chain's CDR3 is CASSSWGTGSVEQFF. In DNA, the CDR3 is TGTGCCAGCAGCTCATGGGGGACAGGTTCGGTAGAGCAGTTCTTC. The full variable domain, with the rest looked up from reference TRBV7-2 and TRBJ2-1, is GAGVSQSPSNKVTEKGKDVELRCDPISGHTALYWYRQSLGQGLEFLIYFQGNSAPDKSGLPSDRFSAERTGGSVSTLTIQRTQQEDSAVYLCASSSWGTGSVEQFFGPGTRLTVL.

The table lists this clonotype with many counts. The chain employs TRBV30 and TRBJ1-1, with a weak D call TRBD1 (6 bases). V lost 3 bases to trimming and J lost 0 bases, with 8 bases between them. The CDR3 is 13 residues long. Per germline, CDR1 GTSNPN and CDR2 SVGIG (reference sequence). CDR3 in amino acids: CAWRGQMNTEAFF. CDR3 bases: TGTGCCTGGAGAGGACAGATGAACACTGAAGCTTTCTTT.

This clonotype was detected only a few times. A read error is possible here, since a much larger clone lies one base away. The chain combines TRBV6-5 with TRBJ2-7, with a tentative D call TRBD1 (5 bases). The germline gives CDR1 MNHEY, CDR2 SVGAGI. This CDR3 contains 18 residues. The CDR3 reads CASGYSHPTVANPYEQYF. For the CDR3, the DNA is TGTGCCAGCGGTTACTCCCACCCGACAGTCGCTAATCCCTACGAGCAGTACTTC.

This clonotype was seen only a few times. J is TRBJ2-3 and V is TRBV30, with 7 bases that match TRBD2. V dropped 1 base and J dropped 2; count of bases not matched to a gene: 3. The CDR3 runs 14 residues. Germline-derived CDR1 and CDR2 are GTSNPN and SVGIG (reference sequence). The CDR3 loop is CAWSALAATDTQYF. For the CDR3, the DNA is TGTGCCTGGAGTGCCCTAGCGGCCACAGATACGCAGTATTTT. The whole variable domain, filled in from reference TRBV30 and TRBJ2-3, reads SQTIHQWPATLVQPVGSPLSLECTVEGTSNPNLYWYRQAAGRGLQLLFYSVGIGQISSEVPQNLSASRPQDRQFILSSKKLLLSDSGFYLCAWSALAATDTQYFGPGTRLTVL.

The rearrangement joins TRBV9 to TRBJ2-1; 11 bases are a match to TRBD2. V trimming: 0 bases; J trimming: 6 bases; junction bases outside the gene matches: 8. The CDR3 spans 17 residues. Germline values: CDR1 SGDLS, CDR2 YYNGEE. CDR3 DNA sequence: TGTGCCAGCAGCGTAGACGTAGCGGGAGGGGTGAGCAATGAGCAGTTCTTC. Its translation is CASSVDVAGGVSNEQFF.

The J gene is TRBJ2-1, the V gene TRBV6-1; D gene ambiguous. This CDR3 is 15 amino acids long. Germline CDR1 reads MNHNS; CDR2 reads SASEGT. Between the trimmed V and J ends, which lost 4 bases and 4 bases, there was a span of 14 bases. CDR3 sequence: CASSGVRSTYNEQFF. The CDR3 DNA reads TGTGCCAGCAGTGGAGTAAGGTCTACGTACAATGAGCAGTTCTTC.

In its sample, this clonotype was seen many times. This rearrangement joins TRBV7-9 to TRBJ2-1; D is uncertain. V lost 1 base, J lost 2 bases, and 12 bases lay in between. There are 16 residues in the CDR3. CDR1 and CDR2 from the germline V gene are SEHNR and FQNEAQ (reference sequence). CDR3 sequence reads: CASSLGPDHPYNEQFF. The CDR3 DNA reads as TGTGCCAGCAGCTTAGGACCCGACCACCCCTACAATGAGCAGTTCTTC.

The V and J genes are TRBV20-1 and TRBJ2-1, with 8 nucleotides matching TRBD2. CDR1 and CDR2 from the germline V gene are DFQATT and SNEGSKA (reference sequence). This CDR3 is built from 16 residues. The trim removed 0 bases at V and 3 bases at J, leaving 7 bases unmatched. The CDR3, as DNA: TGCAGTGCTAGAGACACGGGACTAGGAATCTACAATGAGCAGTTCTTC. This gives the protein CSARDTGLGIYNEQFF.

This clonotype was detected many times. The chain carries TRBV12-3 or TRBV12-4 and TRBJ2-2, with 12 bases identical to TRBD2. Trimming removed 7 bases from V and 6 bases from J; junction bases left unmatched: 9. The CDR3 covers 16 residues. DNA for the CDR3: TGTGCCAGCAACCGCCCCGGGACTAGCGGGTCCGGGGAGCTGTTTTTT. Its translation: CASNRPGTSGSGELFF.